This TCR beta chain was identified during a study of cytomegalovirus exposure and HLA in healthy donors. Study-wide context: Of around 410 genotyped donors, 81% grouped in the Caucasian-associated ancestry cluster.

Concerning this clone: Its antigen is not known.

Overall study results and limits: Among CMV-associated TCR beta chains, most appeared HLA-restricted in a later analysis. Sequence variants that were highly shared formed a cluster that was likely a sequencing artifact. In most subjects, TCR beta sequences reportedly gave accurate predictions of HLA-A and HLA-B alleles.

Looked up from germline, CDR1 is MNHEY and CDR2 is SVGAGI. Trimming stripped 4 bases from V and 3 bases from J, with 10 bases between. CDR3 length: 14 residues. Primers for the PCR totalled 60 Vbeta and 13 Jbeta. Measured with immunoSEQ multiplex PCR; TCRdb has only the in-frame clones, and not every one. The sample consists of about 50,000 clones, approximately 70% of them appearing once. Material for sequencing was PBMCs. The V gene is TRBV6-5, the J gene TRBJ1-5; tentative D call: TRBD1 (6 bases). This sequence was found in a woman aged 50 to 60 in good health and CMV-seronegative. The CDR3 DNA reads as TGTGCCAGCAGTTTGGACAGACTCAATCAGCCCCAGCATTTT. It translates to CASSLDRLNQPQHF.